Included here is one TCR beta chain sequence, with context. The data were obtained in a study of T-cell reconstitution after alpha-beta-depleted transplantation in children. Preparation of the TCRbeta library used unique molecular identifiers. TCRdb re-derived calls from the PCR reads in MiXCR, one entry per CDR3 protein. The sample has approximately 490,000 distinct CDR3 sequences, approximately 12% seen once. The specimen was PBMCs from the stem cell graft donor, collected from the stem cell graft. The receptor was derived from a human donor who donated a stem cell graft to a child with combined immunodeficiency.

CDR3 loop: CSAVDPQGAYEQYF. DNA of the CDR3: TGCAGTGCCGTAGACCCTCAGGGAGCCTACGAGCAGTACTTC. This chain uses TRBV20-1 with TRBJ2-7; D tentatively reads TRBD1 or TRBD2 (5 bases each). CDR1 and CDR2 (germline): DFQATT, SNEGSKA (reference sequence). The germline V and J ends were trimmed by 6 bases and 2 bases, with 17 bases remaining between them. The CDR3 runs 14 residues.